This T cell receptor (beta chain) was recovered during a study of blood T cells in healthy people across ages. V was pared by 3 bases and J by 8 bases, with 21 bases of the junction left unmatched. The CDR3 extends over 19 amino acids. Primed by a sample-barcoded 5' primer and a J-beta primer mix, a second PCR proceeded for roughly 7 to 12 cycles. TCRdb re-derived calls from the 5' RACE reads in MiXCR, one entry per CDR3 protein. The data contain some 920,000 distinct CDR3 sequences, around 54% of them singletons. Study-wide points: Researchers judged that diversity estimates from one million T cells fell short of true values.

Only a few counts were recorded for this clonotype. Its antigen is still unknown. The individuals who served as donors were healthy Caucasians living in Russia, aged roughly 6 to 90. Material: blood. The rearrangement joins TRBV12-3 or TRBV12-4 to TRBJ1-4; TRBD1 matches 7 bases. The clonotype originates from a woman aged 55-70 years in good health. CDR3 bases: TGTGCCAGCAGTTTCGTACGTCAGTGGGCAGGGGGAAGGGGAGAAAAACTGTTTTTT. This gives the protein CASSFVRQWAGGRGEKLFF.